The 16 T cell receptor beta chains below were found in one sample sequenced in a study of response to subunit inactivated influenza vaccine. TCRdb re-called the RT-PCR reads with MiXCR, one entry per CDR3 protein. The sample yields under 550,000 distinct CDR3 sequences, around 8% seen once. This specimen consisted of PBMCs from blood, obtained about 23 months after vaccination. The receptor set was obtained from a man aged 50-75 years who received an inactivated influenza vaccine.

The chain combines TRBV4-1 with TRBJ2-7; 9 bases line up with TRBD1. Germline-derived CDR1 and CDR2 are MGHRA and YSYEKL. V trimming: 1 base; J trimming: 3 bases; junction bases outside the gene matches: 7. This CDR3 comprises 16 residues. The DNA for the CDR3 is TGCGCCAGCAGCCAAGTGCTGGGGACAGGGTACTACGAGCAGTACTTC. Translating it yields CASSQVLGTGYYEQYF.

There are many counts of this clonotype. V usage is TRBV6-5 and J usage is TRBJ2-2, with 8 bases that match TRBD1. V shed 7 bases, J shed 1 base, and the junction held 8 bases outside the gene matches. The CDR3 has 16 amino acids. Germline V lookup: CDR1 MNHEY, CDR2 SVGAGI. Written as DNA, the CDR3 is TGTGCCAGCATGTACTACGGACAGGGGAACACCGGGGAGCTGTTTTTT. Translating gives CASMYYGQGNTGELFF.

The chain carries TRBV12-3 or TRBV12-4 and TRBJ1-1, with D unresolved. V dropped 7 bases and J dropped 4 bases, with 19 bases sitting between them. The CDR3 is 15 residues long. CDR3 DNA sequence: TGTGCCAGCACCACCTGGAGGCGTATGAGCACTGAAGCTTTCTTT. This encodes CASTTWRRMSTEAFF.

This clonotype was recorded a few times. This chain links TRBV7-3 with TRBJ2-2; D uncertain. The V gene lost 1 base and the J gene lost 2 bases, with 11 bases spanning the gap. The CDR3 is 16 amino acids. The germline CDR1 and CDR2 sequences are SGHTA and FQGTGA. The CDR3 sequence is CASSLSGVGNTGELFF. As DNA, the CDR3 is TGTGCCAGCAGCTTAAGTGGGGTGGGAAACACCGGGGAGCTGTTTTTT.

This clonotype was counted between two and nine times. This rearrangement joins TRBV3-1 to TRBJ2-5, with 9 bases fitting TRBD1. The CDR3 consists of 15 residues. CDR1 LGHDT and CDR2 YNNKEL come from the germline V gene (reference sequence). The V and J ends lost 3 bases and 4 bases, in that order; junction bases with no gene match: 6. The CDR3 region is CASSHTEGQGETQYF. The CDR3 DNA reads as TGTGCCAGCAGCCACACGGAGGGACAGGGAGAGACCCAGTACTTC.

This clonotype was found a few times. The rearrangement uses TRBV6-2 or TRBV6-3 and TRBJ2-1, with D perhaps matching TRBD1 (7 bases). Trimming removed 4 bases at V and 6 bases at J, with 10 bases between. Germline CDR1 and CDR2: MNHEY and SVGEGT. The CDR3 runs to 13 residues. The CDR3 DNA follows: TGTGCCAGCAGTTCCCAGGGGGGCAATGAGCAGTTCTTC. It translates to CASSSQGGNEQFF.

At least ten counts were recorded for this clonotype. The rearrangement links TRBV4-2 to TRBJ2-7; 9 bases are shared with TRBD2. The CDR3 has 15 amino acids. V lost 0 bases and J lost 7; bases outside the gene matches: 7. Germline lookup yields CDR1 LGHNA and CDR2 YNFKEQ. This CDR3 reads CASSQDVAGVIEQYF. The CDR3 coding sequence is TGTGCCAGCAGCCAAGATGTAGCGGGAGTTATAGAGCAGTACTTC.

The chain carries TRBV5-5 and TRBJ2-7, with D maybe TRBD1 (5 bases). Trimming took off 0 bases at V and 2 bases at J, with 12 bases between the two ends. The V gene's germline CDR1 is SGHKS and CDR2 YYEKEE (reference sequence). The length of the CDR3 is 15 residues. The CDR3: CASSLVSGSPYEQYF. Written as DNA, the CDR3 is TGTGCCAGCAGCTTGGTTTCAGGGTCACCCTACGAGCAGTACTTC.

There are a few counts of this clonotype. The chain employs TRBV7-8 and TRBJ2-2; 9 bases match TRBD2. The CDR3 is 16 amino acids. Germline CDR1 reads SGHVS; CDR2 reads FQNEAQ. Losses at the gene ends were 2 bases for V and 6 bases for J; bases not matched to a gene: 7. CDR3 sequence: CASSLRISGRSGELFF. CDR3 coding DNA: TGTGCCAGCAGCTTAAGGATTAGCGGGAGATCCGGGGAGCTGTTTTTT. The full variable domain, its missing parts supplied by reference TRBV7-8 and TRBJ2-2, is GAGVSQSPRYKVAKRGQDVALRCDPISGHVSLFWYQQALGQGPEFLTYFQNEAQLDKSGLPSDRFFAERPEGSVSTLKIQRTQQEDSAVYLCASSLRISGRSGELFFGEGSRLTVL.

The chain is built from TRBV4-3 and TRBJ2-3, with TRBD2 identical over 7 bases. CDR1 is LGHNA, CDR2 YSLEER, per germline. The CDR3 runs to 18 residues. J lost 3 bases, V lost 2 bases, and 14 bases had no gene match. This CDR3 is CASSQSGSGGGRTDTQYF. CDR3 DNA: TGCGCCAGCAGCCAATCAGGGAGTGGGGGGGGACGAACAGATACGCAGTATTTT.

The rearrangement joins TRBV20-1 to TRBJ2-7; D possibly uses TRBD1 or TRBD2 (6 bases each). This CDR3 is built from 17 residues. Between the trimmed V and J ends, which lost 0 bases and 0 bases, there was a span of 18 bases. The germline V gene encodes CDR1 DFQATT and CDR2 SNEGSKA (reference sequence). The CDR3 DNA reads TGCAGTGCTAGAGATTGGGGGGCCCCGGGGAGCTCCTACGAGCAGTACTTC. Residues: CSARDWGAPGSSYEQYF.

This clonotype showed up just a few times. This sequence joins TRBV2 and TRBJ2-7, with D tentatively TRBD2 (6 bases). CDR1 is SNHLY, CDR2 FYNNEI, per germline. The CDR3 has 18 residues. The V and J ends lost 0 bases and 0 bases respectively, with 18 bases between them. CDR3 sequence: CASSEALFRGSLSYEQYF. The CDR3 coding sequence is TGTGCCAGCAGTGAAGCGCTTTTTCGGGGGTCCCTCTCCTACGAGCAGTACTTC.

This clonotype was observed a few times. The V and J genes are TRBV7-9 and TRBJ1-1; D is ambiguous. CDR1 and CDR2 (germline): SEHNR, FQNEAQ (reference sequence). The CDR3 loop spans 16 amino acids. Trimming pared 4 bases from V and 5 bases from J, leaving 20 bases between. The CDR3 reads CASSSRRRTLGTEAFF. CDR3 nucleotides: TGTGCCAGCAGCTCCCGGCGGAGGACCCTTGGGACTGAAGCTTTCTTT.

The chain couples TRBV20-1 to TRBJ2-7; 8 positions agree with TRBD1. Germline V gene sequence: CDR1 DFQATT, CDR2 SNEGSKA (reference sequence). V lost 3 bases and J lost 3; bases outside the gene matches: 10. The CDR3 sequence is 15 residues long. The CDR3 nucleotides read TGCAGTGCTAGGATTGGGCAGGGGGCCTTCTACGAGCAGTACTTC. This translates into CSARIGQGAFYEQYF.

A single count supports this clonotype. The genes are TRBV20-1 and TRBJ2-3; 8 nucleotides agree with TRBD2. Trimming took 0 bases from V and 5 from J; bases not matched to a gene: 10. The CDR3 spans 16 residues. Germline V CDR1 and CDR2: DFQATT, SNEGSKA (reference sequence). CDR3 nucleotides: TGCAGTGCTAGAGATTCGATGCGGGGGGTCGGAGATACGCAGTATTTT. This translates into CSARDSMRGVGDTQYF.

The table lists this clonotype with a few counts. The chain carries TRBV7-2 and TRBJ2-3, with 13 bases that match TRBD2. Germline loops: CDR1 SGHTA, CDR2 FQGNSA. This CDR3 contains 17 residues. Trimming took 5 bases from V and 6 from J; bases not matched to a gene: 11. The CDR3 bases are TGTGCCAGCAGCCACGGCCGACTAGCGGGAGGTGGTGATACGCAGTATTTT. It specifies CASSHGRLAGGGDTQYF. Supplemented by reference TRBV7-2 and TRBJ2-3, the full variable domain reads GAGVSQSPSNKVTEKGKDVELRCDPISGHTALYWYRQSLGQGLEFLIYFQGNSAPDKSGLPSDRFSAERTGGSVSTLTIQRTQQEDSAVYLCASSHGRLAGGGDTQYFGPGTRLTVL.